This T cell receptor (beta chain) was recovered during a study of cytomegalovirus exposure and HLA in healthy donors. Only in-frame clones appear in the TCRdb table, and some are missing; sequencing was by immunoSEQ multiplex PCR. The repertoire holds around 150,000 clones, with roughly nine tenths as singletons. The germline V gene encodes CDR1 SGHTA and CDR2 FQGNSA. CDR3 length equals 14 residues. J was trimmed by 6 bases and V by 4 bases; bases with no gene match: 8. Sample: PBMCs. The chain joins TRBV7-2 to TRBJ1-2, with 7 positions matching TRBD1. This clonotype originated in a man younger than 35 in good health and CMV-seronegative. DNA of the CDR3: TGTGCCAGCAGCTCCTCCTACGACAGGGATGGCTACACCTTC. Its protein product is CASSSSYDRDGYTF.